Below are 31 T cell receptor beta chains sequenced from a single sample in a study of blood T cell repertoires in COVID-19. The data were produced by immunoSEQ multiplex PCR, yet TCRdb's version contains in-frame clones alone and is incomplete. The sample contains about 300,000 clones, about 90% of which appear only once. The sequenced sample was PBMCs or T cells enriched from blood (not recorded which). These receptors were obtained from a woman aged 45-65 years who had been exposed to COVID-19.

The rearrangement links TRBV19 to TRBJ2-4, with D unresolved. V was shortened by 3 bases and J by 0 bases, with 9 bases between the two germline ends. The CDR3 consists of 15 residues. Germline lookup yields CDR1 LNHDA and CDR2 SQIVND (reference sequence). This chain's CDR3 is CASSIQALAKNIQYF. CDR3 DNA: TGTGCCAGTAGTATCCAGGCGCTAGCCAAAAACATTCAGTACTTC.

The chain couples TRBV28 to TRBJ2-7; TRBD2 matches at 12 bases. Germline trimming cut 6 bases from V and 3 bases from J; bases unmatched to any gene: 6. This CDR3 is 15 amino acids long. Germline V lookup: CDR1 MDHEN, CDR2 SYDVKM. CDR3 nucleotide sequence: TGTGCCAGCAGCCGCGGACTAGCGGGGAACTACGAGCAGTACTTC. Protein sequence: CASSRGLAGNYEQYF.

The CDR3 sequence: CAWKGVGSYNEQFF. The CDR3 DNA follows: TGTGCCTGGAAGGGGGTCGGCTCCTACAATGAGCAGTTCTTC. V is TRBV30 and J is TRBJ2-1; D perhaps matches TRBD1 (6 bases). The V gene's germline CDR1 is GTSNPN and CDR2 SVGIG (reference sequence). The V end lost 4 bases, the J end lost 0 bases, and 10 bases lay between the germline ends. The CDR3 contains 14 residues. The full variable domain, in which reference TRBV30 and TRBJ2-1 provide the parts outside the CDR3, is SQTIHQWPATLVQPVGSPLSLECTVEGTSNPNLYWYRQAAGRGLQLLFYSVGIGQISSEVPQNLSASRPQDRQFILSSKKLLLSDSGFYLCAWKGVGSYNEQFFGPGTRLTVL.

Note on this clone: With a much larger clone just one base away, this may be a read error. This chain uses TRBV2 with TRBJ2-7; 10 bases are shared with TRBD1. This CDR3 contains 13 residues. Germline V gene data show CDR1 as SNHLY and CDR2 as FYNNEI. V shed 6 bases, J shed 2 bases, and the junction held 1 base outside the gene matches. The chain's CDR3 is CASRGTGAYEQYF. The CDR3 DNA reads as TGTGCCAGCAGGGGGACAGGGGCCTACGAGCAGTACTTC.

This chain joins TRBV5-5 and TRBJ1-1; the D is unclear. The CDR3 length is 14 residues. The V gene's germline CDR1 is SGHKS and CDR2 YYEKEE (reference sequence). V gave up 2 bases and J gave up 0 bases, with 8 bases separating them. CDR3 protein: CASSLGAVNTEAFF. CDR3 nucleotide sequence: TGTGCCAGCAGCTTAGGAGCGGTGAACACTGAAGCTTTCTTT.

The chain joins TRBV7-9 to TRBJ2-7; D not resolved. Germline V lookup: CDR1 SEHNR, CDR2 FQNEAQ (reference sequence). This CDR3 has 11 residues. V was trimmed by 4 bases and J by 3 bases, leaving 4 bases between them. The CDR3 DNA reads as TGTGCCAGCAGCTCCCGCTACGAGCAGTACTTC. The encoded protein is CASSSRYEQYF.

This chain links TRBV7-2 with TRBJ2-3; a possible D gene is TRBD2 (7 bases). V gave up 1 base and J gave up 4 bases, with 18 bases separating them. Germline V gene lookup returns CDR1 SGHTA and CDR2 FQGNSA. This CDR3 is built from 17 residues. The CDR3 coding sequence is TGTGCCAGCAGCTTAGGGTTCCGGGGGGCGTCCCCAGATACGCAGTATTTT. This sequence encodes CASSLGFRGASPDTQYF.

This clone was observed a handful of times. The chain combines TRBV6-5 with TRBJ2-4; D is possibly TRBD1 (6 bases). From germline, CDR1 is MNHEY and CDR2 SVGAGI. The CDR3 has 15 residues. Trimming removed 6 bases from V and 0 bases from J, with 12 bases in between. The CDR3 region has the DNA TGTGCCAGCAGAGACGGACAGTTAGCCAAAAACATTCAGTACTTC. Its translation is CASRDGQLAKNIQYF.

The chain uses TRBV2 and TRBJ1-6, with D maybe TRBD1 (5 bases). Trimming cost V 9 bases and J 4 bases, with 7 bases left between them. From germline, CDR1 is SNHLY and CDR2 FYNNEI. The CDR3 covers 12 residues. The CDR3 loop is CARAGYNSPLHF. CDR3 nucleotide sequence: TGTGCCAGAGCAGGGTATAATTCACCCCTCCACTTT.

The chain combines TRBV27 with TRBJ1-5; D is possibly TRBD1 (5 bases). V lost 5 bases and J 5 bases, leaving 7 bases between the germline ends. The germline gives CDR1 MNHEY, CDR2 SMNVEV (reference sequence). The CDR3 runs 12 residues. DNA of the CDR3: TGTGCCAGCAGTACAGGAGATCAGCCCCAGCATTTT. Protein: CASSTGDQPQHF.

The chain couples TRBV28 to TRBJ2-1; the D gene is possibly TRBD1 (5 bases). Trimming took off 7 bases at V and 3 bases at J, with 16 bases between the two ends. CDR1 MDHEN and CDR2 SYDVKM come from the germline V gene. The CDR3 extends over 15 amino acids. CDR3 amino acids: CASIHRPGDYNEQFF. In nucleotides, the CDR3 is TGTGCCAGCATCCACAGGCCTGGGGACTACAATGAGCAGTTCTTC.

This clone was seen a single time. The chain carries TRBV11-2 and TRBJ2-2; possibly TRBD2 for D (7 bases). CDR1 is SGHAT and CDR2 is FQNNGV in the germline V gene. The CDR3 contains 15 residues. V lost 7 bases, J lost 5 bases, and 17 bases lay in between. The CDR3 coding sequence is TGTGCCAGCAAAAGGGAGGGGGTGGATACCGGGGAGCTGTTTTTT. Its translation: CASKREGVDTGELFF.

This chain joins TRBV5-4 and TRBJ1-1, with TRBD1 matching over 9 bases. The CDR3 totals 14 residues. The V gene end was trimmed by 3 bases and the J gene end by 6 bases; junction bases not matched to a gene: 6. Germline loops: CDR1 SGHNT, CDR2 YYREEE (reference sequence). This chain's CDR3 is CASSSGTGPPEAFF. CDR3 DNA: TGTGCCAGCAGCTCCGGGACAGGGCCCCCTGAAGCTTTCTTT.

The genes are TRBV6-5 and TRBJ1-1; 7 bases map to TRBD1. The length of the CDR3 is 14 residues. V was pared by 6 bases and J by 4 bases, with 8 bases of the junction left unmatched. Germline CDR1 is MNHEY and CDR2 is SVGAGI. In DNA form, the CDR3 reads TGTGCCAGCAGACGTAGACAGGGCGCCACTGAAGCTTTCTTT. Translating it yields CASRRRQGATEAFF.

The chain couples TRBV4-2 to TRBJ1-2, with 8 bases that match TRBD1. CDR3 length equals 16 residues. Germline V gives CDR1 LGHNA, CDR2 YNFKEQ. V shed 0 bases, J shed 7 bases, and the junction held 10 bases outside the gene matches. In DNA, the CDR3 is TGTGCCAGCAGCCAAGATTGGGGACAGGAATGGAGTGGCTACACCTTC. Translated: CASSQDWGQEWSGYTF.

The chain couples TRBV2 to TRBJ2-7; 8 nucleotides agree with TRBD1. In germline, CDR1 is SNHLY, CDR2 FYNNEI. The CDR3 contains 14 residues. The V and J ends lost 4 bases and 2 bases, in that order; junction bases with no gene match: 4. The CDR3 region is CASSGQGTPYEQYF. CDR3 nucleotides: TGTGCCAGCAGTGGACAGGGGACCCCCTACGAGCAGTACTTC.

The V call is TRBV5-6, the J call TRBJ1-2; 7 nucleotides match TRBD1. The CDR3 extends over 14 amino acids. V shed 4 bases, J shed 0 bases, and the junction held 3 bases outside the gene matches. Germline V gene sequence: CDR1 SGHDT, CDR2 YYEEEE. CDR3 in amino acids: CASSGTATNYGYTF. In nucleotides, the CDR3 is TGTGCCAGCAGCGGGACAGCAACTAACTATGGCTACACCTTC.

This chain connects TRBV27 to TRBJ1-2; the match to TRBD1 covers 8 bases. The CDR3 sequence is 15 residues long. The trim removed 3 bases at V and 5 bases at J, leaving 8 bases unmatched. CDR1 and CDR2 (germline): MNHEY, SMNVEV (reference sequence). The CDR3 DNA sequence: TGTGCCAGCAGTTTCTCCGGACAGGGCGTATATGGCTACACCTTC. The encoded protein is CASSFSGQGVYGYTF.

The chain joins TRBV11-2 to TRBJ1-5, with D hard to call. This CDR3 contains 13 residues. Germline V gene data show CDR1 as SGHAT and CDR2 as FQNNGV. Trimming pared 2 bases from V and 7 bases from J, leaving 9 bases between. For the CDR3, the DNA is TGTGCCAGCAGCTTACAGGAGGGCCAGCCCCAGCATTTT. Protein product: CASSLQEGQPQHF.

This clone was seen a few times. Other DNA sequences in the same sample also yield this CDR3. The CDR3 region has the DNA TGCGCCAGCAGCCCCTCCGGCACCGGGGAGCTGTTTTTT. Translated: CASSPSGTGELFF. This chain uses TRBV5-1 with TRBJ2-2; D unresolved. Trimming pared 4 bases from V and 4 bases from J, leaving 8 bases between. The CDR3 is 13 amino acids. Germline values: CDR1 SGHRS, CDR2 YFSETQ.

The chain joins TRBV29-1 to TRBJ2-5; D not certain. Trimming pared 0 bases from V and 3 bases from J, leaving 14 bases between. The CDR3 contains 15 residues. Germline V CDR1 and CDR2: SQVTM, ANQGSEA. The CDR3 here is CSVEDTTSEEETQYF. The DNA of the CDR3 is TGCAGCGTTGAAGATACGACGTCCGAGGAAGAGACCCAGTACTTC.

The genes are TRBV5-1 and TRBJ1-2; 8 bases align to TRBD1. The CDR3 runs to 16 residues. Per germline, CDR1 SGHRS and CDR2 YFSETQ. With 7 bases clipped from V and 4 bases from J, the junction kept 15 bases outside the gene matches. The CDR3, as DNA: TGCGCCAGCGCTCCCGGGACAGGAGACCCATTCTATGGCTACACCTTC. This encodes CASAPGTGDPFYGYTF.

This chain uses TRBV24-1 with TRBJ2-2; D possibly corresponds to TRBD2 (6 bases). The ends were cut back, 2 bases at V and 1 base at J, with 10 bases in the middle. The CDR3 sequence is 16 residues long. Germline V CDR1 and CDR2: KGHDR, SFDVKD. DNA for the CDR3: TGTGCCACCAGTGATTCCTGGGGGGTGAACACCGGGGAGCTGTTTTTT. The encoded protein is CATSDSWGVNTGELFF.

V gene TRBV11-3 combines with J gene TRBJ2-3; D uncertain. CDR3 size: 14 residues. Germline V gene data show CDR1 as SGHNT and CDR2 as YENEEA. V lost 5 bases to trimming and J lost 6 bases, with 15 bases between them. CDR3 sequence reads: CASSAFSVPDTQYF. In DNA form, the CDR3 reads TGTGCCAGCAGCGCCTTTTCAGTTCCTGATACGCAGTATTTT.

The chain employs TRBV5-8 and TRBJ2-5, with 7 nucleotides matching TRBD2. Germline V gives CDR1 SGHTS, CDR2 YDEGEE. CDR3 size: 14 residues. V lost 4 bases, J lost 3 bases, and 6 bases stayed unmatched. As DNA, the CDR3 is TGTGCCAGCAGCCCCCCGGGGGGAAAAGAGACCCAGTACTTC. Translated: CASSPPGGKETQYF.

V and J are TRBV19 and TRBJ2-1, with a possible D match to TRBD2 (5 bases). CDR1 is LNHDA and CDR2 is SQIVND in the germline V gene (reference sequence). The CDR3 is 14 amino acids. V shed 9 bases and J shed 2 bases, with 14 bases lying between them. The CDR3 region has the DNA TGTGCCAGCACTAGGACTGAACCCTACAATGAGCAGTTCTTC. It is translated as CASTRTEPYNEQFF.

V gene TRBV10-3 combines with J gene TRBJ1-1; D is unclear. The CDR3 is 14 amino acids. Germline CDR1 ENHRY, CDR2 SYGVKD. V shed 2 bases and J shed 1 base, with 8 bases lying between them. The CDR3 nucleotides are TGTGCCATCAGTGAGGGGCCCCGGAACACTGAAGCTTTCTTT. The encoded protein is CAISEGPRNTEAFF.

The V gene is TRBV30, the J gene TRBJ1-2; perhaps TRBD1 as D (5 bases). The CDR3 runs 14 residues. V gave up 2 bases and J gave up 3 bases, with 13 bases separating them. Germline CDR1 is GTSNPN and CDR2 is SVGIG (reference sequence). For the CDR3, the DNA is TGTGCCTGGAGTAGGACTTGGGGGGACTATGGCTACACCTTC. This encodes CAWSRTWGDYGYTF.

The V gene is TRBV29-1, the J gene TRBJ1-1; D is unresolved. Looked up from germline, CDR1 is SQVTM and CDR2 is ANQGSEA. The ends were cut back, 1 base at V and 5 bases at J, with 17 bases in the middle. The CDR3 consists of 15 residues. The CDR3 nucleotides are TGCAGCGTTGAAGGGTGGCCCGGGGAGGCTACTGAAGCTTTCTTT. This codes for CSVEGWPGEATEAFF.

CDR3 residues: CASSSSDRGRKYEQFF. CDR3 in DNA: TGCGCCAGCAGCTCATCGGACAGGGGGCGCAAGTATGAGCAGTTCTTC. The chain carries TRBV5-1 and TRBJ2-1, with TRBD1 identical over 11 bases. Germline V gene lookup returns CDR1 SGHRS and CDR2 YFSETQ. V lost 3 bases, J lost 8 bases, and 10 bases stayed unmatched. CDR3 length: 16 residues.

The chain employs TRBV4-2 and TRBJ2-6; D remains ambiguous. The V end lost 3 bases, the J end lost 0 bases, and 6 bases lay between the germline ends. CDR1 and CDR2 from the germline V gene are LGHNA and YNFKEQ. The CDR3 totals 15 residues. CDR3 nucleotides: TGTGCCAGCAGCCATAGAGGCTCTGGGGCCAACGTCCTGACTTTC. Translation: CASSHRGSGANVLTF.